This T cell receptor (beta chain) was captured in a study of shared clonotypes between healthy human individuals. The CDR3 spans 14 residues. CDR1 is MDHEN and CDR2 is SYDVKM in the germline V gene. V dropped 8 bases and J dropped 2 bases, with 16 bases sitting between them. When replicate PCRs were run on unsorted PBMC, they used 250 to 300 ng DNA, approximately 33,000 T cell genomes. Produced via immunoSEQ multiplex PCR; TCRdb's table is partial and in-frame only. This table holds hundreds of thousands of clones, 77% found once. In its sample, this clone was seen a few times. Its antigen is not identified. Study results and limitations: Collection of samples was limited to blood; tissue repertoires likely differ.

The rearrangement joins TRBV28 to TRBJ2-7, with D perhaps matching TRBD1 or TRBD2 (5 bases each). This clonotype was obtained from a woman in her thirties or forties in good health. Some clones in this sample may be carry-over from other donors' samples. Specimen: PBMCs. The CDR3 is CASETRGGTYEQYF. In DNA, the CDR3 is TGTGCCAGCGAGACCCGGGGCGGCACCTACGAGCAGTACTTC.